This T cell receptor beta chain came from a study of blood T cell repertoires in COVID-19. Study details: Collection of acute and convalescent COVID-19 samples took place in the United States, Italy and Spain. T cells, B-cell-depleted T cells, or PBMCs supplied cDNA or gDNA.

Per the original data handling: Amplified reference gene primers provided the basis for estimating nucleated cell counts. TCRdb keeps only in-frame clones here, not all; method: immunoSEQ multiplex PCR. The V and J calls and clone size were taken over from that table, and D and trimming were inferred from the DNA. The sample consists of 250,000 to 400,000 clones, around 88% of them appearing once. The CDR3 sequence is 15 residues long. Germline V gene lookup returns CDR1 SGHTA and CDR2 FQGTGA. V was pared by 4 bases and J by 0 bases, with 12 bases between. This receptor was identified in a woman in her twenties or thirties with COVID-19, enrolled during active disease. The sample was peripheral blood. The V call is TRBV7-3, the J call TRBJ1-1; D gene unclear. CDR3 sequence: CASSSLGRMNTEAFF. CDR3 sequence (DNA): TGTGCCAGCAGCTCCTTGGGCCGGATGAACACTGAAGCTTTCTTT.